Each of the 23 T cell receptor beta chains below was sequenced from the same sample in a study of shared clonotypes between healthy human individuals. Libraries were prepared by immunoSEQ multiplex PCR; TCRdb keeps only in-frame clonotypes and omits some of them. This table holds 1,400,000 or so clones, 98% found once. The sequenced sample was naive CD4+ T cells sorted from blood. Subset reported: CD45RA+ positively selected. These receptors all stem from a man aged 30-40 years in good health.

This sequence joins TRBV6-1 and TRBJ2-3, with 8 nucleotides matching TRBD1. V was clipped by 6 bases and J by 2 bases; unmatched bases: 4. The CDR3 length is 14 residues. Looked up from germline, CDR1 is MNHNS and CDR2 is SASEGT. The chain's CDR3 is CASRRTGTTDTQYF. CDR3 DNA sequence: TGTGCCAGCAGGAGGACAGGGACCACAGATACGCAGTATTTT.

The chain employs TRBV27 and TRBJ1-1; D call uncertain. Trimming removed 6 bases at V and 1 base at J, with 9 bases between. CDR3 size: 13 residues. CDR1 and CDR2 (germline): MNHEY, SMNVEV (reference sequence). CDR3: CASSRQANTEAFF. CDR3 bases: TGTGCCAGCAGCCGACAAGCGAACACTGAAGCTTTCTTT.

The V and J genes are TRBV10-1 and TRBJ1-2; 8 bases align to TRBD1. Germline loops: CDR1 WNHNN, CDR2 SYGVQD (reference sequence). The CDR3 is made up of 18 amino acids. The V gene end was trimmed by 6 bases and the J gene end by 1 base; junction bases not matched to a gene: 16. For the CDR3, the DNA is TGCGCCAGCAGAGGTACTCCGGACAGGGAGAACTTTAACTATGGCTACACCTTC. This codes for CASRGTPDRENFNYGYTF.

This CDR3 reads CASTPSGMSTDTQYF. The CDR3 DNA sequence: TGTGCCAGCACCCCTAGCGGGATGAGCACAGATACGCAGTATTTT. The chain combines TRBV28 with TRBJ2-3; TRBD2 agrees at 9 bases. Germline lookup yields CDR1 MDHEN and CDR2 SYDVKM. The CDR3 sequence is 15 residues long. With 7 bases clipped from V and 0 bases from J, the junction kept 5 bases outside the gene matches.

This rearrangement joins TRBV7-9 to TRBJ1-5, with D hard to call. The CDR3 covers 14 residues. Germline loops: CDR1 SEHNR, CDR2 FQNEAQ (reference sequence). Trimming removed 4 bases at V and 7 bases at J, with 14 bases between. CDR3: CASSSRSQEQPQHF. As DNA, the CDR3 is TGTGCCAGCAGCTCCCGGTCCCAGGAGCAGCCCCAGCATTTT.

This chain joins TRBV5-8 and TRBJ2-7; D remains ambiguous. CDR3 size: 14 residues. V lost 4 bases, J lost 2 bases, and 13 bases lay in between. Per germline, CDR1 SGHTS and CDR2 YDEGEE. The CDR3 here is CASSPDTVTYEQYF. In DNA, the CDR3 is TGTGCCAGCAGCCCCGATACCGTGACCTACGAGCAGTACTTC.

CDR3 sequence (DNA): TGCGCCAGCAGCTCGGTCCCGGGGAGCGACGAGCAGTACTTC. Its translation is CASSSVPGSDEQYF. This sequence joins TRBV5-1 and TRBJ2-7; D perhaps matches TRBD2 (5 bases). V was clipped by 3 bases and J by 5 bases, with 15 bases between them. Germline V lookup: CDR1 SGHRS, CDR2 YFSETQ. The CDR3 sequence is 14 residues long.

The rearrangement joins TRBV21-1 to TRBJ2-7; the DNA was not compared with TRBD2, the D call given in the table. TRBV21-1 is a pseudogene segment. The CDR3 length is 15 residues. CDR3 bases: TGTGCCACCCCGGGGACTCTTTCCCTCCGCTACGAGCAGTACTTC. Encoded protein: CATPGTLSLRYEQYF.

V gene TRBV5-6 combines with J gene TRBJ2-7, with a tentative D call TRBD1 (5 bases). This CDR3 comprises 14 residues. Trimming removed 4 bases from V and 4 bases from J, with 15 bases in between. CDR1 is SGHDT and CDR2 is YYEEEE in the germline V gene. CDR3 sequence (DNA): TGTGCCAGCAGCCCCAGGGTAATGGTTTACGAGCAGTACTTC. This translates into CASSPRVMVYEQYF.

J is TRBJ1-1 and V is TRBV18, with 7 nucleotides matching TRBD1. Germline lookup yields CDR1 KGHSH and CDR2 LQKENI. This CDR3 region has 14 residues. Trimming took 3 bases from V and 5 from J; bases not matched to a gene: 6. This CDR3 is CASSPGTVVTEAFF. Here the CDR3 DNA reads TGTGCCAGCTCACCTGGGACAGTGGTGACTGAAGCTTTCTTT.

The chain is built from TRBV5-1 and TRBJ1-3, with 11 bases aligning to TRBD1. Germline trimming cut 6 bases from V and 10 bases from J; bases unmatched to any gene: 9. From germline, CDR1 is SGHRS and CDR2 YFSETQ. This CDR3 has 14 residues. The CDR3 is CASTPGQGEGTIYF. The CDR3 DNA sequence: TGCGCCAGCACCCCGGGACAGGGGGAAGGGACCATATATTTT.

V is TRBV5-1 and J is TRBJ2-2; 9 nucleotides agree with TRBD1. Germline V gene data show CDR1 as SGHRS and CDR2 as YFSETQ. J gave up 1 base and V 0 bases, and 16 bases lay outside the gene matches. CDR3 length equals 21 residues. CDR3 protein: CASSLGEEGGGQGWNTGELFF. CDR3 in DNA: TGCGCCAGCAGCTTGGGTGAGGAGGGAGGAGGACAGGGGTGGAACACCGGGGAGCTGTTTTTT.

A remark on this clone: Other nucleotide sequences in the sample specify the same CDR3. The chain combines TRBV7-9 with TRBJ2-3; D perhaps matches TRBD2 (6 bases). Germline lookup yields CDR1 SEHNR and CDR2 FQNEAQ (reference sequence). The CDR3 loop spans 15 amino acids. V lost 2 bases to trimming and J lost 0 bases, with 9 bases between them. The CDR3 reads CASSLSGTSTDTQYF. In nucleotides, the CDR3 is TGTGCCAGCAGCTTAAGTGGGACTAGCACAGATACGCAGTATTTT.

This sequence joins TRBV5-3 and TRBJ1-3, with 8 bases aligning to TRBD1. TRBV5-3 belongs to the ORF category, with a function that is uncertain. V lost 2 bases to trimming and J lost 0 bases; unmatched junction nucleotides: 1. CDR3 size: 15 residues. The CDR3 nucleotides are TGTGCCAGAAGCTTACAGGGGGACTCTGGAAACACCATATATTTT. This sequence encodes CARSLQGDSGNTIYF.

The chain carries TRBV5-4 and TRBJ2-1, with D unresolved. Germline CDR1 reads SGHNT; CDR2 reads YYREEE (reference sequence). The CDR3 length is 16 residues. Trimming pared 4 bases from V and 2 bases from J, leaving 16 bases between. The DNA for the CDR3 is TGTGCCAGCAGCCGAGAAGGCGGAAGAACCTACAATGAGCAGTTCTTC. Its protein is CASSREGGRTYNEQFF.

V gene TRBV7-2 combines with J gene TRBJ1-1, with D tentatively TRBD1 (6 bases). Trimming removed 3 bases from V and 1 base from J, with 12 bases in between. The CDR3 sequence is 15 residues long. CDR1 is SGHTA, CDR2 FQGNSA, per germline. CDR3 nucleotides: TGTGCCAGCAGCTTCCTTGACAGGCCGAACACTGAAGCTTTCTTT. Encoded protein: CASSFLDRPNTEAFF.

This clone was seen only once. The rearrangement joins TRBV6-5 to TRBJ2-1, with TRBD2 identical over 10 bases. Germline V gives CDR1 MNHEY, CDR2 SVGAGI. The CDR3 runs 15 residues. V lost 5 bases to trimming and J lost 5 bases; unmatched junction nucleotides: 6. The CDR3 loop is CASSTLAGDHNEQFF. Written as DNA, the CDR3 is TGTGCCAGCAGTACCCTAGCGGGAGACCACAATGAGCAGTTCTTC.

The rearrangement links TRBV27 to TRBJ1-2; the match to TRBD1 covers 10 bases. The germline CDR1 and CDR2 sequences are MNHEY and SMNVEV (reference sequence). The J segment lost 2 bases and the V segment lost 11 bases, leaving 8 bases of the junction unmatched. This CDR3 comprises 14 residues. DNA for the CDR3: TGTGCCGGATTACCGGGACAGGGGAACTATGGCTACACCTTC. Translated, it gives CAGLPGQGNYGYTF.

The chain combines TRBV28 with TRBJ2-5; D might be TRBD2 (6 bases). Per germline, CDR1 MDHEN and CDR2 SYDVKM. CDR3 length: 13 amino acids. The V gene lost 4 bases and the J gene lost 12 bases, with 18 bases spanning the gap. In DNA, the CDR3 is TGTGCCAGCAGTTCCCCACCGGGACTGACAGAGTACTTC. Protein: CASSSPPGLTEYF.

V is TRBV7-9 and J is TRBJ2-1; TRBD1 is a possible D gene (6 bases). The V gene lost 2 bases and the J gene lost 7 bases, with 15 bases spanning the gap. The CDR3 has 15 amino acids. Germline V CDR1 and CDR2: SEHNR, FQNEAQ (reference sequence). The CDR3 nucleotides read TGTGCCAGCAGCTTAATCATTTCAGGGGCGAATGAGCAGTTCTTC. It codes for CASSLIISGANEQFF. Full variable domain (outside the CDR3, taken from reference TRBV7-9 and TRBJ2-1): DTGVSQNPRHKITKRGQNVTFRCDPISEHNRLYWYRQTLGQGPEFLTYFQNEAQLEKSRLLSDRFSAERPKGSFSTLEIQRTEQGDSAMYLCASSLIISGANEQFFGPGTRLTVL.

The V and J genes are TRBV29-1 and TRBJ2-7, with D unresolved. V lost 8 bases, J lost 3 bases, and 14 bases lay in between. CDR1 is SQVTM and CDR2 is ANQGSEA in the germline V gene. This CDR3 has 12 amino acids. DNA of the CDR3: TGCAGCCCCCCCGGAGCAGACTACGAGCAGTACTTC. This codes for CSPPGADYEQYF.

The chain carries TRBV29-1 and TRBJ2-1; D assignment may be TRBD1 or TRBD2 (5 bases each). Germline V CDR1 and CDR2: SQVTM, ANQGSEA. Trimming removed 8 bases from V and 4 bases from J, with 18 bases in between. This CDR3 spans 14 amino acids. The CDR3 spells CSTHQGGSYNEQFF. The DNA of the CDR3 is TGCAGCACGCACCAGGGTGGGAGTTACAATGAGCAGTTCTTC.

A note on this clone: The sample carries other DNA sequences with the same CDR3. The chain recombines TRBV6-1 with TRBJ1-5; the D gene is possibly TRBD1 (6 bases). The CDR3 has 14 amino acids. V lost 3 bases to trimming and J lost 2 bases, with 8 bases between them. The germline CDR1 and CDR2 sequences are MNHNS and SASEGT. The CDR3 DNA reads TGTGCCAGCAGTGAGGGGGCCGGCAATCAGCCCCAGCATTTT. Translation: CASSEGAGNQPQHF.